This T cell receptor beta chain was documented in a study of blood T cell repertoires in COVID-19. The overall study: Some COVID-19 samples were acute and others convalescent; all came from the United States, Italy and Spain. T cells, B-cell-depleted T cells, or PBMCs provided the cDNA or gDNA that served as material.

The trim removed 4 bases at V and 6 bases at J, leaving 11 bases unmatched. Germline V gives CDR1 SGHDT, CDR2 YYEEEE. CDR3 length equals 15 residues. Some clones are missing from TCRdb's copy, which holds only in-frame ones; the method was immunoSEQ multiplex PCR. This table has tens of thousands of clones, over 70% appearing once. This chain connects TRBV5-6 to TRBJ1-1; 8 bases line up with TRBD1. Material for sequencing was peripheral blood. This clonotype originated in a human donor in a cohort sampled during active COVID-19. CDR3 loop: CASSPGQGGVSEAFF. The CDR3 DNA reads as TGTGCCAGCAGCCCAGGACAGGGTGGGGTGTCTGAAGCTTTCTTT. Full variable domain (rest looked up from reference TRBV5-6 and TRBJ1-1): DAGVTQSPTHLIKTRGQQVTLRCSPKSGHDTVSWYQQALGQGPQFIFQYYEEEERQRGNFPDRFSGHQFPNYSSELNVNALLLGDSALYLCASSPGQGGVSEAFFGQGTRLTVV.